This record covers a single TCR beta chain. What this receptor recognizes is not known. No much larger clone exists at a distance of one base, and base qualities are not known. The sample originates from a study of vaccination and CD4 T cells after COVID-19 (dated by TCRdb to 2022 to 2024). Describing the broader study: The convalescent cohort included six males and four females, with two Hispanic individuals, seven Caucasians, two Asians and one multiracial person. Each participant got two doses of either the Pfizer-BioNTech BNT162b2 vaccine (n=8) or the Moderna mRNA-1273 vaccine (n=2). Post-COVID blood samples were collected from convalescent patients a median of approximately 93 days after diagnosis, with a range of about 30 to 161 days. Post-vaccine blood samples were obtained a median of about 72 days after the second vaccine dose, with a range of roughly 14 to 241 days. Culture stimuli were overlapping spike peptide pools from SARS-CoV-2 and from the common cold coronaviruses HCoV-NL63, HCoV-OC43 and HCoV-229E. In control cultures, a CEFX viral epitope pool was used as positive control, an HIV-1 Nef peptide pool was used as negative control, or no peptide was added. The spike-specific CD4+ TCR repertoire was compared before and after mRNA vaccination in approximately ten COVID-19 convalescent patients and several infection-naive healthy vaccine recipients. At the TCR clonotype level, an earlier paper using these donors assessed memory CD4+ T cell crossreactivity between SARS-CoV-2 and common cold coronavirus spike proteins. Paper-wide results and their limitations: Among convalescent patients, a median about 86% of the SARS-CoV-2-reactive clones seen after vaccination appeared only after vaccination, which suggests priming specific to the vaccine. The median number of SARS-CoV-2-reactive clonotypes rose from under 25 after infection to roughly 38 after vaccination, but the change was not significant. The study included relatively few convalescent patients and did not analyze early timepoints after natural infection. In convalescent patients, nearly all vaccine-specific clones (304 of 307) were found to be mono-reactive for SARS-CoV-2 spike rather than cross-reactive with common cold coronaviruses.

CDR1 and CDR2 were assigned from the germline V gene (reference sequence) as DFQATT and SNEGSKA. Reading from cysteine to phenylalanine, the CDR3 counts 17 amino acids. Here the CDR3 DNA is all that survives: 51 bases in frame from base 1. V is cut by 4 bases and J by 1 base, and the space between the germline ends is 20 bases. In the paper's terms, the treatment or condition label means: approximately nine-day PBMC culture with coronavirus spike peptide pools or control peptides (ViraFEST assay). CD4+ T cells from unexposed donors were collected before the COVID-19 pandemic (2011-2018). The study used the ViraFEST assay, which expanded antigen-specific T cells with peptide pools and then identified expanded clonotypes by TCR sequencing. PBMCs were cultured at roughly 2 million per well in IMDM supplemented with 5% human AB serum and about 9.5 IU/ml IL-2, with about 9 ug/ml peptide pools added. On days 3 and 7, half of the culture medium was replaced with fresh IL-2-containing medium. CD4+ T cells were isolated after less than twelve days of culture through negative selection using the EasySep CD4+ T cell isolation kit. As cell numbers permitted, CD4+ T cells from unexposed donors were tested for reactivity to SARS-CoV-2 S and N and to four common cold coronavirus spike pools. Ficoll-Paque Plus gradient centrifugation was used to isolate PBMCs from whole blood, and the isolated PBMCs were then either used fresh or cryopreserved at -140C. In general, triplicate wells were set up for every culture condition. Leukapheresis product for the unexposed donors was purchased commercially.

Receptor amplification or capture employed PCR. At the Johns Hopkins FTIC core, DNA from the cultured CD4+ T cells underwent TCR sequencing with the Oncomine TCR Beta short-read assay. The QIAamp micro DNA kit was used to extract genomic DNA from the cultured CD4+ T cells. Oncomine TCR Beta libraries from cultured CD4+ T cells were pooled using unique dual indexes and sequenced on an Illumina iSeq 100. Turning to the authors' computational methods: Non-productive sequences were removed, and CDR3s that did not start with C, did not end with F or W, or were shorter than 7 amino acids were discarded. The MANAFEST web application identified antigen-specific clonotypes by comparing peptide-stimulated wells against reference wells and other culture wells. Positive clones required FDR below 0.05, an odds ratio above 5, and productive frequency above 0.1% in at least two of three replicate wells. Cross-reactive clonotypes were defined as significantly expanded in both SARS-CoV-2 spike wells and at least one common cold coronavirus spike condition. Similarity between CDR3 sequences was evaluated in R version 3.6.1 using Levenshtein distances (stringdist) and unrooted phylogenetic trees (ape). TCRdb's own reprocessing of the public reads used fastp at Q25 and MiXCR and kept productive beta chains. Identical CDR3 proteins give one entry, which carries the most common genes and DNA. These V and J calls originate from TCRdb's pipeline instead of the authors' own analysis. The sample profile shows some 10,000 distinct CDR3 sequences; roughly 30% of them were found once. The ten largest clones take up less than 20% of the sample.

The material sequenced was CD4+ T cells from blood, cultured in vitro. This chain is built from TRBV20-1 and TRBJ1-5; no D gene call is confident. The clonotype comes from a human donor in good health. The CDR3 region: CSATGSLRGGSNQPQHF. The DNA sequence is TGCAGTGCTACCGGGAGCCTACGGGGAGGAAGCAATCAGCCCCAGCATTTT.